This TCR beta chain originates from a study of T cells after yellow fever vaccination. TCRdb passed the 5' RACE reads through MiXCR, listing each CDR3 protein once. The repertoire consists of over 300,000 distinct CDR3 sequences, with approximately 3.8% occurring once and the leading ten covering roughly a quarter. The CDR3 runs to 15 residues. CDR1 and CDR2 from the germline V gene are MDHEN and SYDVKM. The V end lost 6 bases, the J end lost 2 bases, and 15 bases lay between the germline ends. This clonotype was picked up many times. The origin of this receptor is a young man who received the YFV17D yellow fever vaccine. Here the sequenced sample was PBMCs, taken on the day of the yellow fever booster vaccination. The rearrangement links TRBV28 to TRBJ2-3, with D unclear. The CDR3 DNA is TGTGCCAGCAGCCGAAGTACGGGCGCCACAGATACGCAGTATTTT. This sequence encodes CASSRSTGATDTQYF.